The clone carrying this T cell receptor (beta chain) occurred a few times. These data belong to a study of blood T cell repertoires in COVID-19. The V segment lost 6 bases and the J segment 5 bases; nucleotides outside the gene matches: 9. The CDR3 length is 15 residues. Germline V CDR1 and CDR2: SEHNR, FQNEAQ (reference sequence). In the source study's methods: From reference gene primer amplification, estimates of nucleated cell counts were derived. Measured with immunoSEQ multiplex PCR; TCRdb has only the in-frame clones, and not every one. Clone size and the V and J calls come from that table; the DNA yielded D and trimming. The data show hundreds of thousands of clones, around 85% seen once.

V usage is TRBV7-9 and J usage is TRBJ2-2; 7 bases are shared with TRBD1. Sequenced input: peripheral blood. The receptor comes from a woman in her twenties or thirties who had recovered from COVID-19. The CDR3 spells CASSRGQVETGELFF. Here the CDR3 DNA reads TGTGCCAGCAGTCGCGGACAGGTAGAGACCGGGGAGCTGTTTTTT.